This TCR beta chain was found in a study of blood T cell repertoires in COVID-19. Participant ages covered about 18 to 89 years across 20 to 25 US areas. Participants were placed into cohorts based on the clinical history they reported. The V gene's germline CDR1 is MGHRA and CDR2 YSYEKL. Trimming took 2 bases from V and 0 from J, leaving 7 bases between them. CDR3 length: 14 residues. This clone was recorded once. The method was immunoSEQ multiplex PCR; TCRdb's version includes in-frame clones alone and lacks a portion of them. The sample includes 130,000 to 150,000 clones, 70% to 90% of them seen just once.

The sequence derives from a woman aged 25 to 45 with acute COVID-19. This chain joins TRBV4-1 and TRBJ2-5; D gene uncertain. Source material: PBMCs or T cells enriched from blood (not recorded which). DNA of the CDR3: TGCGCCAGCAGCCAAACAAATAACCAAGAGACCCAGTACTTC. Protein: CASSQTNNQETQYF.